The 7 T cell receptor beta chains below all came from one sample that was sequenced in a study of blood T cell repertoires in COVID-19. Some clones are missing from TCRdb's copy, which holds only in-frame ones; the method was immunoSEQ multiplex PCR. Here the sample spans about 33,000 clones, more than 70% being singletons. The specimen was peripheral blood. Receptors originate from a human donor in a cohort sampled during active COVID-19.

This chain links TRBV28 with TRBJ1-1, with TRBD1 matching 9 bases. The CDR3 consists of 19 residues. J gave up 0 bases and V 5 bases, and 16 bases lay outside the gene matches. The germline V gene has CDR1 MDHEN and CDR2 SYDVKM. CDR3 sequence (DNA): TGTGCCAGCAGTACCCGACGGGACAGGGCGAAGTGGATGAACACTGAAGCTTTCTTT. It specifies CASSTRRDRAKWMNTEAFF.

The chain has TRBV5-4 and TRBJ2-1; 7 nucleotides match TRBD2. The CDR3 length is 15 residues. The trim removed 7 bases at V and 1 base at J, leaving 8 bases unmatched. The germline CDR1 and CDR2 sequences are SGHNT and YYREEE (reference sequence). CDR3 loop: CASSPQRESYNEQFF. In DNA, the CDR3 is TGTGCCAGCTCCCCCCAGCGGGAATCCTACAATGAGCAGTTCTTC.

This chain uses TRBV27 with TRBJ1-2, with D perhaps TRBD1 (6 bases). V lost 4 bases and J 11 bases, leaving 14 bases between the germline ends. This CDR3 contains 12 residues. Looked up from germline, CDR1 is MNHEY and CDR2 is SMNVEV (reference sequence). CDR3 DNA sequence: TGTGCCAGCAGTTCTACAGGGTTTCTATACACCTTC. Protein sequence: CASSSTGFLYTF.

The rearrangement links TRBV2 to TRBJ2-7; possibly TRBD1 for D (6 bases). The CDR3 has 14 residues. The germline V gene encodes CDR1 SNHLY and CDR2 FYNNEI. Trimming removed 3 bases at V and 6 bases at J, with 15 bases between. The DNA of the CDR3 is TGTGCCAGCAGTGAGGGGTGGGGGCGAAGCGAGCAGTACTTC. Its protein is CASSEGWGRSEQYF.

This chain uses TRBV19 with TRBJ2-2; 7 bases fit TRBD2. V lost 3 bases, J lost 6 bases, and 4 bases stayed unmatched. Germline-derived CDR1 and CDR2 are LNHDA and SQIVND (reference sequence). This CDR3 is 14 amino acids long. DNA for the CDR3: TGTGCCAGTAGTATCATGGCGGGAGCCGGGGAGCTGTTTTTT. This gives the protein CASSIMAGAGELFF. Complete variable domain (other parts from reference TRBV19 and TRBJ2-2): DGGITQSPKYLFRKEGQNVTLSCEQNLNHDAMYWYRQDPGQGLRLIYYSQIVNDFQKGDIAEGYSVSREKKESFPLTVTSAQKNPTAFYLCASSIMAGAGELFFGEGSRLTVL.

This clone was detected only once. The CDR3 loop is CASSLFGRAFF. CDR3 DNA: TGTGCCAGCAGCTTGTTCGGGAGAGCTTTCTTT. This chain connects TRBV7-9 to TRBJ1-1; unclear D gene. CDR1 SEHNR and CDR2 FQNEAQ come from the germline V gene (reference sequence). CDR3 length: 11 amino acids. V lost 3 bases and J lost 10, with 9 bases in between.

A few counts support this clone. The chain joins TRBV2 to TRBJ2-7; a weak D match, TRBD1 (6 bases). Per the germline V gene, CDR1 is SNHLY and CDR2 is FYNNEI. This CDR3 is built from 12 residues. Between the trimmed V and J ends, which lost 6 bases and 6 bases, there was a span of 12 bases. This chain's CDR3 is CASRTQGFEQYF. CDR3 DNA: TGTGCCAGCAGGACCCAGGGGTTCGAGCAGTACTTC.